The sequence of this T cell receptor (beta chain) was determined in a study of shared clonotypes between healthy human individuals. Germline-derived CDR1 and CDR2 are SSHAT and FNYEAQ (reference sequence). Trimming removed 0 bases at V and 1 base at J, with 5 bases between. The CDR3 extends over 14 amino acids. Only in-frame clones appear in the TCRdb table, and some are missing; sequencing was by immunoSEQ multiplex PCR. There are approximately 1.1 million clones in the sample; more than 75% occur only once, and approximately 0.5% lies in the top ten. In its sample, this clone was seen many times. Material: memory CD4+ T cells from PBMCs. Subset noted: CD45RA-negative fraction. The TCR originated in a man in his late teens or twenties in good health. Some clones in this sample may be carry-over from other donors' samples. The rearrangement links TRBV7-7 to TRBJ2-3; no reliable D call. CDR3 protein: CASSLALGTDTQYF. In nucleotides, the CDR3 is TGTGCCAGCAGCTTAGCGTTGGGCACAGATACGCAGTATTTT.